The following is a T cell receptor (beta chain) sequence with its context. Its specificity is not known. The data were obtained in a study of T cell responses to AZD1222 COVID-19 vaccine. The ends were cut back, 0 bases at V and 7 bases at J, with 10 bases in the middle. Germline CDR1 reads MNHNS; CDR2 reads SASEGT. The CDR3 spans 14 residues. Profiled with immunoSEQ multiplex PCR; TCRdb holds only in-frame clones, not every one. Of 98,000 or so clones listed, 70% to 90% are singletons. Study outcomes and limitations: Donors skewed white British and female; clonal diversity was possibly underestimated. With two AZD1222 doses given, Spike-specific TCR breadth and depth both rose.

This sequence joins TRBV6-1 and TRBJ2-1; D call uncertain. The sequence came from an adult in good health. The sample here was peripheral blood, taken on day 0 of AZD1222 vaccination. DNA for the CDR3: TGTGCCAGCAGTGAAGCCCTAGGTTGGAATGAGCAGTTCTTC. Protein: CASSEALGWNEQFF.